These 10 T cell receptor beta chains originate from one sample sequenced in a study of radiation and T cells in renal cell carcinoma. Sequenced by immunoSEQ multiplex PCR; TCRdb stores in-frame clones only, minus some. The sample consists of 5,700 or so clones, around two thirds of them appearing once. Treatment indicated: treatment-naive control, cytoreductive nephrectomy. Sequenced material: tumor tissue, taken from a patient whose treatment was nephrectomy without radiotherapy. Receptors originate from a human donor with renal cell carcinoma.

The chain couples TRBV18 to TRBJ1-1; D not certain. Trimming cost V 1 base and J 1 base, with 10 bases left between them. This CDR3 is 15 amino acids long. Looked up from germline, CDR1 is KGHSH and CDR2 is LQKENI. The CDR3 bases are TGTGCCAGCTCACCACAGGGAGAGGGGAACACTGAAGCTTTCTTT. Protein sequence: CASSPQGEGNTEAFF.

This chain uses TRBV30 with TRBJ2-4; 10 bases agree with TRBD2. Trimming at V came to 0 bases and at J to 7 bases, leaving 9 bases not matched to a gene. This CDR3 has 16 residues. Germline loops: CDR1 GTSNPN, CDR2 SVGIG (reference sequence). The DNA of the CDR3 is TGTGCCTGGAGTGTAGCGGGAGGGCCCTCGTTGAACATTCAGTACTTC. Encoded protein: CAWSVAGGPSLNIQYF.

The chain's CDR3 is CASSIRGETQYF. The CDR3 DNA reads as TGTGCCAGCAGCATCAGAGGGGAGACCCAGTACTTC. This chain uses TRBV5-5 with TRBJ2-5; D may be TRBD2 (5 bases). Germline CDR1 SGHKS, CDR2 YYEKEE (reference sequence). There are 12 residues in the CDR3. The V and J ends lost 4 bases and 5 bases respectively, with 9 bases between them.

This rearrangement joins TRBV6-6 to TRBJ1-5; no clear D gene. Per germline, CDR1 MNHNY and CDR2 SVGAGI (reference sequence). The CDR3 consists of 15 residues. V lost 0 bases, J lost 0 bases, and 6 bases lay in between. The CDR3 spells CASSYSPTSNQPQHF. In DNA form, the CDR3 reads TGTGCCAGCAGTTACTCCCCAACTAGCAATCAGCCCCAGCATTTT.

The table lists this clone with a few counts. V usage is TRBV28 and J usage is TRBJ2-7; TRBD1 or TRBD2 may be the D gene (6 bases each). The germline V gene encodes CDR1 MDHEN and CDR2 SYDVKM. V gave up 3 bases and J gave up 2 bases, with 17 bases separating them. The length of the CDR3 is 16 residues. As DNA, the CDR3 is TGTGCCAGCAGTTTTCTCAACCCGGGGGCCGCCTACGAGCAGTACTTC. Protein sequence: CASSFLNPGAAYEQYF.

V gene TRBV5-6 combines with J gene TRBJ2-6, with D tentatively TRBD1 (5 bases). Trimming shortened V by 1 base and J by 7 bases, and 15 bases separated the two germline ends. The CDR3 extends over 16 amino acids. CDR1 is SGHDT, CDR2 YYEEEE, per germline. The CDR3 DNA follows: TGTGCCAGCAGCTTGTGGGCAGGGAATATCGCCAACGTCCTGACTTTC. Its translation: CASSLWAGNIANVLTF.

This clone was seen a handful of times. The chain joins TRBV28 to TRBJ1-2, with TRBD1 as a possible D gene (5 bases). The CDR3 is 13 residues long. Germline lookup yields CDR1 MDHEN and CDR2 SYDVKM. V lost 8 bases to trimming and J lost 5 bases, with 15 bases between them. In nucleotides, the CDR3 is TGTGCCAGCGCAGGGACGGTGGCATATGGCTACACCTTC. Protein sequence: CASAGTVAYGYTF.

This clone has a handful of counts. The rearrangement uses TRBV9 and TRBJ2-5, with unresolved D. The CDR3 has 13 amino acids. Germline V gene lookup returns CDR1 SGDLS and CDR2 YYNGEE. V lost 0 bases, J lost 4 bases, and 7 bases lay in between. The CDR3 DNA reads TGTGCCAGCAGCGTAGGCAGCCGAGAGACCCAGTACTTC. This sequence encodes CASSVGSRETQYF. The entire variable domain, with the rest obtained from reference TRBV9 and TRBJ2-5, is as follows: DSGVTQTPKHLITATGQRVTLRCSPRSGDLSVYWYQQSLDQGLQFLIQYYNGEERAKGNILERFSAQQFPDLHSELNLSSLELGDSALYFCASSVGSRETQYFGPGTRLLVL.

By sample fraction, this clone is medium-sized (0.01 to 0.1%). The genes are TRBV29-1 and TRBJ1-2; D call uncertain. Germline CDR1 SQVTM, CDR2 ANQGSEA. V dropped 6 bases and J dropped 4 bases, with 18 bases sitting between them. CDR3 size: 14 residues. The DNA for the CDR3 is TGCAGCGTGCCCGCAGTGAGCCGGGGCTATGGCTACACCTTC. Translating it yields CSVPAVSRGYGYTF.

The chain recombines TRBV2 with TRBJ2-5; weak D call: TRBD1 (6 bases). This CDR3 is built from 12 residues. Germline CDR1 and CDR2: SNHLY and FYNNEI. With 5 bases removed from V and 4 bases from J, the gap between germline ends came to 8 bases. The CDR3, as DNA: TGTGCCAGCAGTCAGGGGTCAGAGACCCAGTACTTC. This gives the protein CASSQGSETQYF.